Listed below are T cell receptor beta chains from one sample, sequenced in a study of cytomegalovirus exposure and HLA in healthy donors. Using immunoSEQ multiplex PCR, the repertoire was profiled, and TCRdb retains in-frame clones only, with some absent. The sample contains roughly 290,000 clones, approximately 90% of which appear only once. The sample taken for sequencing was PBMCs. The receptors originated from a woman between 18 and 29 years old in good health and CMV-seronegative. The CDR3 runs from the conserved cysteine through the conserved F or W. The D gene is left open where the match is weak. Some rows mark clone size as missing; the rest say once, few, many or name a class of expanded clone.

>TRBJ1-1|TRBV27|.|.
TGTGCCAGCAAACGAATAGCCTACACTGAAGCTTTCTTT
CASKRIAYTEAFF
>TRBJ1-6|TRBV6-5|.|.
TGTGCCAGCGCCGGACTCATAAATTCACCCCTCCACTTT
CASAGLINSPLHF
>TRBJ1-2|TRBV6-5|.|few
TGTGCCAGCAGCCTCTCGGGGGTCCATGGCTACACCTTC
CASSLSGVHGYTF
>TRBJ1-1|TRBV5-1|.|.
TGCGCCAGCAGCTTCGGACAAGGTGAAGCTTTCTTT
CASSFGQGEAFF
>TRBJ1-2|TRBV30|.|.
TGTGCCTGGAGTGCCCAGACCCCAGGGTATGGCTACACCTTC
CAWSAQTPGYGYTF
>TRBJ1-4|TRBV30|TRBD1|.
TGTGCCTGGAGTAAGGGACAGGGGGTAGGGAAACTGTTTTTT
CAWSKGQGVGKLFF
>TRBJ1-1|TRBV6-1|.|.
TGTGCCAGCAGTAGAGGACAGACAAACACTGAAGCTTTCTTT
CASSRGQTNTEAFF
>TRBJ1-6|TRBV5-8|TRBD1|.
TGTGCCAGCAGCGGCCCGGGACAGGGGGCGCGTCGTTTTAATTCACCCCTCCACTTT
CASSGPGQGARRFNSPLHF
>TRBJ1-4|TRBV2|.|.
TGTGCCAGCAGTGAGCCGGGGAAGGAAAAACTGTTTTTT
CASSEPGKEKLFF
>TRBJ2-7|TRBV9|TRBD1|.
TGTGCCAGCAGTTACCGGGACAGGGAAGTCTACGAGCAGTACTTC
CASSYRDREVYEQYF
>TRBJ1-1|TRBV5-1|TRBD1|.
TGCGCCAGCAGCTTAACAGGGGCCCCATTCACTGAAGCTTTCTTT
CASSLTGAPFTEAFF
>TRBJ2-3|TRBV5-1|.|.
TGCGCCAGCAGCTTGGGGCGGGAACTCACAGATACGCAGTATTTT
CASSLGRELTDTQYF
>TRBJ2-2|TRBV5-1|TRBD2|.
TGCGCCAGCAGACAAAGCGGGGGATTCGGGAACACCGGGGAGCTGTTTTTT
CASRQSGGFGNTGELFF
>TRBJ1-2|TRBV7-9|TRBD1|.
TGTGCCAGCAGCTTAGTACTGGGACAGGGGTTGGGCTACACCTTC
CASSLVLGQGLGYTF
>TRBJ1-2|TRBV6-1|TRBD1|.
TGTGCCAGCAGTGAAAGGACAGGGACTGTCTTTAACTATGGCTACACCTTC
CASSERTGTVFNYGYTF
>TRBJ1-3|TRBV2|.|once
TGTGCCAGCAGTGAGGGCAACTCTGGAAACACCATATATTTT
CASSEGNSGNTIYF